The 32 T cell receptor beta chains presented below share a single source sample, sequenced in a study of response to subunit inactivated influenza vaccine. TCRdb reprocessed the RT-PCR reads with MiXCR, giving one entry per CDR3 protein. The sample lists more than 700,000 distinct CDR3 sequences; 21% were seen once. The material sequenced was PBMCs from blood, taken about 5 days after vaccination. These receptors came from a man over 45 who received an inactivated influenza vaccine.

This clonotype was recorded at least ten times. The chain employs TRBV12-3 or TRBV12-4 and TRBJ2-2; D gene ambiguous. Trimming stripped 3 bases from V and 1 base from J, with 6 bases between. This CDR3 is 14 amino acids long. CDR3 residues: CASSFGRNTGELFF. Here the CDR3 DNA reads TGTGCCAGCAGTTTTGGCAGGAACACCGGGGAGCTGTTTTTT.

The CDR3 DNA reads TGCGCCAGCAGCCGGAGGGTACTAGCGGGGAAAAACAATGAGCAGTTCTTC. The encoded protein is CASSRRVLAGKNNEQFF. This chain joins TRBV4-1 and TRBJ2-1; 10 positions match TRBD2. The CDR3 consists of 17 residues. The V and J ends lost 4 bases and 5 bases, in that order; junction bases with no gene match: 11. CDR1 is MGHRA and CDR2 is YSYEKL in the germline V gene.

This clonotype was picked up a small number of times. The chain carries TRBV20-1 and TRBJ1-5, with D perhaps TRBD1 (5 bases). The ends were cut back, 3 bases at V and 2 bases at J, with 8 bases in the middle. The CDR3 length is 13 residues. From germline, CDR1 is DFQATT and CDR2 SNEGSKA (reference sequence). The CDR3 loop is CSASGGGNQPQHF. For the CDR3, the DNA is TGCAGTGCTAGCGGGGGTGGCAATCAGCCCCAGCATTTT.

The CDR3 DNA sequence: TGTGCCAGCAGCCCAATCCTGGGTGGAGGGTCCTACAATGAGCAGTTCTTC. The encoded protein is CASSPILGGGSYNEQFF. This rearrangement joins TRBV28 to TRBJ2-1; D may be TRBD2 (6 bases). Germline V gives CDR1 MDHEN, CDR2 SYDVKM. The CDR3 has 17 amino acids. V lost 6 bases, J lost 1 base, and 19 bases lay in between. Full variable domain (rest looked up from reference TRBV28 and TRBJ2-1): DVKVTQSSRYLVKRTGEKVFLECVQDMDHENMFWYRQDPGLGLRLIYFSYDVKMKEKGDIPEGYSVSREKKERFSLILESASTNQTSMYLCASSPILGGGSYNEQFFGPGTRLTVL.

In this sample, this clonotype turned up a few times. V gene TRBV28 combines with J gene TRBJ1-2; D possibly corresponds to TRBD1 (6 bases). Germline V gene sequence: CDR1 MDHEN, CDR2 SYDVKM. The CDR3 covers 11 residues. V was pared by 5 bases and J by 8 bases, with 9 bases between. The CDR3 loop is CASSQGSGYTF. Here the CDR3 DNA reads TGTGCCAGCAGTCAGGGGTCAGGCTACACCTTC.

This clonotype was counted only a few times. The chain recombines TRBV7-9 with TRBJ2-7, with a possible D match to TRBD1 (5 bases). CDR3 length: 14 residues. In germline, CDR1 is SEHNR, CDR2 FQNEAQ (reference sequence). V gave up 1 base and J gave up 3 bases, with 10 bases separating them. This CDR3 reads CASSLGAGIYEQYF. The DNA for the CDR3 is TGTGCCAGCAGCTTAGGGGCAGGGATCTACGAGCAGTACTTC. Full variable domain (outside the CDR3, taken from reference TRBV7-9 and TRBJ2-7): DTGVSQNPRHKITKRGQNVTFRCDPISEHNRLYWYRQTLGQGPEFLTYFQNEAQLEKSRLLSDRFSAERPKGSFSTLEIQRTEQGDSAMYLCASSLGAGIYEQYFGPGTRLTVT.

This chain uses TRBV6-2 or TRBV6-3 with TRBJ1-5, with 8 bases fitting TRBD1. The CDR3 loop spans 15 amino acids. V gave up 7 bases and J gave up 2 bases; unmatched junction bases: 7. Germline V lookup: CDR1 MNHEY, CDR2 SVGEGT. The CDR3 bases are TGTGCCAGCACACGGACAGGGTCAGGCAATCAGCCCCAGCATTTT. The encoded protein is CASTRTGSGNQPQHF.

This clonotype was found a few times. The V call is TRBV7-2, the J call TRBJ2-3; 8 nucleotides match TRBD1. V gave up 4 bases and J gave up 3 bases; unmatched junction bases: 3. The CDR3 has 14 residues. Germline CDR1 reads SGHTA; CDR2 reads FQGNSA. The CDR3 loop reads CASSWTGRTDTQYF. As DNA, the CDR3 is TGTGCCAGCAGCTGGACAGGGAGGACAGATACGCAGTATTTT.

This clonotype was counted only a few times. The chain uses TRBV5-1 and TRBJ2-4; TRBD1 might be the D (5 bases). The ends were cut back, 0 bases at V and 2 bases at J, with 9 bases in the middle. The CDR3 covers 15 residues. Germline lookup yields CDR1 SGHRS and CDR2 YFSETQ. For the CDR3, the DNA is TGCGCCAGCAGCTTGGGGGGCTTACCCAAAAACATTCAGTACTTC. It is translated as CASSLGGLPKNIQYF. Full variable domain (missing parts from reference TRBV5-1 and TRBJ2-4): KAGVTQTPRYLIKTRGQQVTLSCSPISGHRSVSWYQQTPGQGLQFLFEYFSETQRNKGNFPGRFSGRQFSNSRSEMNVSTLELGDSALYLCASSLGGLPKNIQYFGAGTRLSVL.

This rearrangement joins TRBV7-8 to TRBJ2-7, with TRBD2 as a possible D gene (5 bases). V was clipped by 2 bases and J by 3 bases, with 20 bases between them. CDR1 is SGHVS and CDR2 is FQNEAQ in the germline V gene. The CDR3 contains 17 residues. The CDR3 DNA reads as TGTGCCAGCAGCTTACCACAGACGATGCCCACTAGCTACGAGCAGTACTTC. This translates into CASSLPQTMPTSYEQYF.

This chain links TRBV7-9 with TRBJ2-2; TRBD2 matches at 9 bases. This CDR3 comprises 16 residues. Germline CDR1 SEHNR, CDR2 FQNEAQ (reference sequence). Trimming cost V 4 bases and J 4 bases; bases outside gene matches: 7. The chain's CDR3 is CASSSPSGMTTGELFF. The CDR3 DNA sequence: TGTGCCAGCAGCTCGCCTAGCGGGATGACCACCGGGGAGCTGTTTTTT.

The chain has TRBV6-1 and TRBJ2-3; possible D gene TRBD1, 6 bases. This CDR3 is built from 15 residues. With 7 bases removed from V and 5 bases from J, the gap between germline ends came to 19 bases. The V gene's germline CDR1 is MNHNS and CDR2 SASEGT. Written as DNA, the CDR3 is TGTGCCAGCAACCACAACTCTGCAGGGGAAGATACGCAGTATTTT. Encoded protein: CASNHNSAGEDTQYF.

This clonotype has only one observation. The CDR3 region is CASSHGEGRAGNNEQFF. DNA for the CDR3: TGTGCCAGCAGCCACGGGGAGGGTCGAGCGGGAAACAATGAGCAGTTCTTC. This sequence joins TRBV11-3 and TRBJ2-1, with 7 bases matching TRBD2. CDR1 and CDR2 from the germline V gene are SGHNT and YENEEA. Trimming at V came to 5 bases and at J to 5 bases, leaving 15 bases not matched to a gene. CDR3 size: 17 residues.

This chain links TRBV11-2 with TRBJ1-2; 9 nucleotides agree with TRBD1. Looked up from germline, CDR1 is SGHAT and CDR2 is FQNNGV. Unmatched junction bases numbered 4, after V lost 5 bases and J lost 6 bases. The CDR3 covers 13 residues. The CDR3 nucleotides are TGTGCCAGCAGCCGGACAGGGGCGAATGGCTACACCTTC. This sequence encodes CASSRTGANGYTF.

The genes are TRBV20-1 and TRBJ1-1; D perhaps matches TRBD1 (5 bases). Germline V gene sequence: CDR1 DFQATT, CDR2 SNEGSKA (reference sequence). V was clipped by 0 bases and J by 4 bases, with 9 bases between them. The CDR3 is 13 residues long. In DNA, the CDR3 is TGCAGTGCTAGAGACCCCGACAGCACTGAAGCTTTCTTT. Translation gives CSARDPDSTEAFF.

This clonotype was counted between two and nine times. The chain uses TRBV6-2 or TRBV6-3 and TRBJ2-7; D may be TRBD1 or TRBD2 (5 bases each). The CDR3 spans 12 residues. V was trimmed by 8 bases and J by 5 bases, leaving 13 bases between them. CDR1 and CDR2 from the germline V gene are MNHEY and SVGEGT. CDR3 loop: CASEGQADEQYF. The CDR3 DNA is TGTGCCAGCGAGGGGCAAGCGGACGAGCAGTACTTC.

The CDR3: CAISITPGGGQPQHF. As DNA, the CDR3 is TGTGCCATCAGCATCACCCCAGGGGGAGGCCAGCCCCAGCATTTT. V is TRBV10-3 and J is TRBJ1-5; 7 nucleotides match TRBD1. The CDR3 has 15 residues. Germline V CDR1 and CDR2: ENHRY, SYGVKD. V lost 6 bases to trimming and J lost 7 bases; unmatched junction nucleotides: 12.

This clonotype has a handful of counts. The chain is built from TRBV24-1 and TRBJ2-1; D gene ambiguous. Trimming took off 0 bases at V and 7 bases at J, with 3 bases between the two ends. The CDR3 consists of 12 residues. Germline CDR1 and CDR2: KGHDR and SFDVKD. In nucleotides, the CDR3 is TGTGCCACCAGTGATTTGTGGAATGAGCAGTTCTTC. Translated: CATSDLWNEQFF.

The chain couples TRBV7-9 to TRBJ2-7, with 10 positions matching TRBD2. V trimming: 6 bases; J trimming: 4 bases; junction bases outside the gene matches: 9. The CDR3 extends over 15 amino acids. The V gene's germline CDR1 is SEHNR and CDR2 FQNEAQ (reference sequence). The CDR3 sequence: CASSSGLAEIYEQYF. CDR3 nucleotide sequence: TGTGCCAGCAGTTCCGGACTAGCGGAGATTTACGAGCAGTACTTC.

This chain uses TRBV4-1 with TRBJ1-5, with unresolved D. The V end was cut by 1 base, the J end by 1 base, with 11 bases between. CDR1 is MGHRA, CDR2 YSYEKL, per germline. The CDR3 has 16 amino acids. The CDR3 DNA sequence: TGCGCCAGCAGCCAAGTGGCGGGCCGAAGCAATCAGCCCCAGCATTTT. It codes for CASSQVAGRSNQPQHF.

This clonotype was counted only a few times. This chain joins TRBV29-1 and TRBJ2-7; D call uncertain. This CDR3 is 12 amino acids long. V lost 6 bases, J lost 3 bases, and 12 bases lay in between. Per the germline V gene, CDR1 is SQVTM and CDR2 is ANQGSEA. The CDR3 DNA sequence: TGCAGCGTGCAAACCCAGAGCTACGAGCAGTACTTC. Its translation is CSVQTQSYEQYF.

This clonotype was seen more than once but under ten times. The chain joins TRBV6-2 or TRBV6-3 to TRBJ2-1; D is unclear. The CDR3 loop spans 16 amino acids. V was pared by 2 bases and J by 0 bases, with 11 bases between. The germline CDR1 and CDR2 sequences are MNHEY and SVGEGT. CDR3 residues: CASSYGRKSSYNEQFF. CDR3 sequence (DNA): TGTGCCAGCAGTTACGGGCGAAAGAGCTCCTACAATGAGCAGTTCTTC.

This chain links TRBV21-1 with TRBJ1-2. TRBV21-1 is a known pseudogene. The CDR3 loop spans 11 amino acids. The CDR3 reads CASSKRDGYTF. The CDR3 region has the DNA TGTGCCAGCAGCAAACGGGATGGCTACACCTTC.

CDR3 loop: CASSDGPKETQYF. CDR3 bases: TGTGCCAGCTCCGACGGTCCTAAAGAGACCCAGTACTTC. This chain uses TRBV7-3 with TRBJ2-5, with no clear D. V was clipped by 8 bases and J by 3 bases, with 13 bases between them. The CDR3 consists of 13 residues. The germline CDR1 and CDR2 sequences are SGHTA and FQGTGA. The full variable domain, its missing parts supplied by reference TRBV7-3 and TRBJ2-5, is GAGVSQTPSNKVTEKGKYVELRCDPISGHTALYWYRQSLGQGPEFLIYFQGTGAADDSGLPNDRFFAVRPEGSVSTLKIQRTERGDSAVYLCASSDGPKETQYFGPGTRLLVL.

The J gene is TRBJ2-7, the V gene TRBV30; TRBD1 agrees at 8 bases. This CDR3 comprises 15 residues. V gave up 4 bases and J gave up 1 base; unmatched junction bases: 9. Germline V lookup: CDR1 GTSNPN, CDR2 SVGIG (reference sequence). The CDR3, as DNA: TGTGCCTGGATGAGAGGACAGGGACGATCCTACGAGCAGTACTTC. Protein product: CAWMRGQGRSYEQYF. The complete variable domain, with remaining parts taken from reference TRBV30 and TRBJ2-7, reads SQTIHQWPATLVQPVGSPLSLECTVEGTSNPNLYWYRQAAGRGLQLLFYSVGIGQISSEVPQNLSASRPQDRQFILSSKKLLLSDSGFYLCAWMRGQGRSYEQYFGPGTRLTVT.

This rearrangement joins TRBV3-1 to TRBJ2-7; D is perhaps TRBD2 (5 bases). Trimming cost V 4 bases and J 0 bases, with 10 bases left between them. Per germline, CDR1 LGHDT and CDR2 YNNKEL (reference sequence). This CDR3 has 14 residues. The CDR3, as DNA: TGTGCCAGCAGCCGTTCCGGGATCTCCTACGAGCAGTACTTC. It translates to CASSRSGISYEQYF.

Only a few counts were recorded for this clonotype. J is TRBJ1-2 and V is TRBV12-3 or TRBV12-4; D is uncertain. The CDR3 has 14 residues. V shed 5 bases and J shed 7 bases, with 17 bases lying between them. CDR3 residues: CASSRTLTVSGYTF. CDR3 nucleotide sequence: TGTGCCAGCAGTCGAACCTTAACAGTTTCTGGCTACACCTTC.

V and J are TRBV12-3 or TRBV12-4 and TRBJ2-5; TRBD2 aligns across 12 bases. V shed 5 bases and J 5 bases; nucleotides not matched to a gene: 9. The CDR3 spans 16 residues. The CDR3 DNA follows: TGTGCCAGCAGTCCCGGGGCTAGCGGGGGGGGGGAGACCCAGTACTTC. It encodes CASSPGASGGGETQYF.

This chain joins TRBV12-3 or TRBV12-4 and TRBJ2-7; TRBD1 aligns across 7 bases. V lost 5 bases and J lost 7; bases outside the gene matches: 11. The CDR3 covers 14 residues. CDR3 residues: CASSAGGHRREQYF. CDR3 DNA sequence: TGTGCCAGCAGTGCAGGGGGACACCGGCGGGAGCAGTACTTC.

In this sample, this clonotype turned up a few times. The V call is TRBV6-1, the J call TRBJ2-7, with D perhaps given as TRBD1 or TRBD2 (5 bases each). Germline V gene sequence: CDR1 MNHNS, CDR2 SASEGT. CDR3 length: 15 amino acids. With 5 bases removed from V and 2 bases from J, the gap between germline ends came to 16 bases. The chain's CDR3 is CASSRPGTPPYEQYF. CDR3 coding DNA: TGTGCCAGCAGTCGTCCCGGGACCCCTCCCTACGAGCAGTACTTC.

This clonotype was counted a few times. This chain connects TRBV20-1 to TRBJ2-1, with 14 bases identical to TRBD2. Germline lookup yields CDR1 DFQATT and CDR2 SNEGSKA (reference sequence). The CDR3 loop spans 15 amino acids. V lost 6 bases to trimming and J lost 4 bases; unmatched junction nucleotides: 5. Written as DNA, the CDR3 is TGCAGTGCGTCGGGACTAGCGGGGGAGTACAATGAGCAGTTCTTC. Protein sequence: CSASGLAGEYNEQFF.

Concerning this clonotype itself: At one of its ends the junction is not consistent with the germline gene, which may arise from a read error. The chain's CDR3 is CASSYSKGGYNEQLF. CDR3 in DNA: TGTGCCAGCAGTTACTCAAAGGGGGGATACAATGAGCAGCTCTTC. This chain joins TRBV6-5 and TRBJ2-1; perhaps D is TRBD1 or TRBD2 (6 bases each). CDR1 is MNHEY and CDR2 is SVGAGI in the germline V gene. The CDR3 runs to 15 residues.